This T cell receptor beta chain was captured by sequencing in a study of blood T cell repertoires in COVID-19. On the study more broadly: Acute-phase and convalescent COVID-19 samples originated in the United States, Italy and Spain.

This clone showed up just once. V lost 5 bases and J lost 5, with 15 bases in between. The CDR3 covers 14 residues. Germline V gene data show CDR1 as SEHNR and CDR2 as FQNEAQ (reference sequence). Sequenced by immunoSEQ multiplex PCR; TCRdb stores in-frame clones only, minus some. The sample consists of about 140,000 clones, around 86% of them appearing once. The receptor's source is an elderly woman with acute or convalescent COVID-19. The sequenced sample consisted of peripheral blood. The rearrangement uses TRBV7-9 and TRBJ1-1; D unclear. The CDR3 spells CASSPTAADTEAFF. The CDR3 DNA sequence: TGTGCCAGCAGCCCTACCGCGGCGGATACTGAAGCTTTCTTT.